Shown below are 11 T cell receptor beta chains from a single sample sequenced in a study. In TCRdb, the 5' RACE reads were re-called with MiXCR into one record per CDR3 protein. The table lists under 8,000 distinct CDR3 sequences, approximately 55% of them singletons. Sequences were obtained from naive CD4+ T cells sorted from a lymph node. Noted subset: naive CD4+ T cells, CD4+CD45RA+CD25-. The receptor source for this set is a female donor with breast cancer.

This sequence joins TRBV20-1 and TRBJ1-5; the D is unclear. V was trimmed by 3 bases and J by 11 bases, leaving 11 bases between them. The CDR3 contains 11 residues. CDR1 DFQATT and CDR2 SNEGSKA come from the germline V gene (reference sequence). DNA of the CDR3: TGCAGTGCTAGTGATGTCTTGGCCCAGCATTTT. This gives the protein CSASDVLAQHF.

This chain links TRBV3-1 with TRBJ2-7; no reliable D call. Germline V lookup: CDR1 LGHDT, CDR2 YNNKEL (reference sequence). The V gene lost 4 bases and the J gene lost 3 bases, with 13 bases spanning the gap. CDR3 length: 14 amino acids. The CDR3 loop reads CASSPTGQYYEQYF. The DNA of the CDR3 is TGTGCCAGCAGCCCCACCGGGCAGTACTACGAGCAGTACTTC.

A note on this clonotype: One base away lies a much larger clone, so this may be a sequencing read error. The chain couples TRBV7-8 to TRBJ2-7; perhaps TRBD1 as D (6 bases). Germline V gene data show CDR1 as SGHVS and CDR2 as FQNEAQ. The CDR3 spans 15 residues. The V end lost 5 bases, the J end lost 2 bases, and 16 bases lay between the germline ends. Written as DNA, the CDR3 is TGTGCCAGCAGCCAATACCGGGACACCCCCTACGAGCAGTACTTC. It yields the protein CASSQYRDTPYEQYF. Variable domain in full (rest from reference TRBV7-8 and TRBJ2-7): GAGVSQSPRYKVAKRGQDVALRCDPISGHVSLFWYQQALGQGPEFLTYFQNEAQLDKSGLPSDRFFAERPEGSVSTLKIQRTQQEDSAVYLCASSQYRDTPYEQYFGPGTRLTVT.

The CDR3: CAISGPRGQLYEQYF. The DNA for the CDR3 is TGTGCCATCAGTGGCCCCCGGGGACAGCTCTACGAGCAGTACTTC. The V call is TRBV10-3, the J call TRBJ2-7; TRBD1 matches at 7 bases. Germline trimming cut 4 bases from V and 3 bases from J; bases unmatched to any gene: 9. There are 15 residues in the CDR3. Looked up from germline, CDR1 is ENHRY and CDR2 is SYGVKD.

The genes are TRBV5-5 and TRBJ1-1, with D perhaps TRBD1 (5 bases). Germline V gives CDR1 SGHKS, CDR2 YYEKEE (reference sequence). Trimming took 0 bases from V and 1 from J, leaving 13 bases between them. The CDR3 covers 16 residues. CDR3 nucleotides: TGTGCCAGCAGCTTGGGGGGTCGGGGGTCGAACACTGAAGCTTTCTTT. This sequence encodes CASSLGGRGSNTEAFF.

This chain links TRBV6-6 with TRBJ1-6, with 10 bases fitting TRBD1. Germline CDR1 and CDR2: MNHNY and SVGAGI (reference sequence). The V and J ends lost 6 bases and 11 bases, in that order; junction bases with no gene match: 13. This CDR3 comprises 16 residues. The CDR3 region is CASSPLRQGAKTPLHF. The CDR3 DNA follows: TGTGCCAGCAGCCCCCTTCGACAGGGGGCGAAGACACCCCTCCACTTT.

The chain links TRBV7-2 to TRBJ1-4, with D possibly matching TRBD1 (6 bases). Looked up from germline, CDR1 is SGHTA and CDR2 is FQGNSA. V lost 2 bases and J lost 7, with 11 bases in between. This CDR3 spans 14 amino acids. CDR3 protein: CASSLTGQGEKLFF. CDR3 nucleotide sequence: TGTGCCAGCAGCTTAACGGGACAAGGTGAAAAACTGTTTTTT.

This clonotype has a handful of counts. This rearrangement joins TRBV12-3 or TRBV12-4 to TRBJ1-2; D might be TRBD1 (6 bases). The CDR3 spans 18 residues. V gave up 0 bases and J gave up 0 bases, with 17 bases separating them. The CDR3: CASSLALGGGGSNYGYTF. In DNA form, the CDR3 reads TGTGCCAGCAGTTTAGCTTTAGGGGGGGGGGGATCTAACTATGGCTACACCTTC.

The chain joins TRBV6-2 or TRBV6-3 to TRBJ2-3; D is ambiguous. This CDR3 region has 12 residues. Per the germline V gene, CDR1 is MNHEY and CDR2 is SVGEGT. The germline V and J ends were trimmed by 1 base and 2 bases, with 1 base remaining between them. The CDR3 loop is CASSYYTDTQYF. Here the CDR3 DNA reads TGTGCCAGCAGTTACTACACAGATACGCAGTATTTT.

This clonotype appeared a few times. This chain uses TRBV5-1 with TRBJ1-2, with a possible D match to TRBD1 (6 bases). Germline CDR1 SGHRS, CDR2 YFSETQ. V was shortened by 4 bases and J by 8 bases, with 18 bases between the two germline ends. This CDR3 contains 14 residues. As DNA, the CDR3 is TGCGCCAGCAGCCCCCAAACCACAGGGAACGGCTACACCTTC. It specifies CASSPQTTGNGYTF.

Worth noting for this clonotype: One end of the junction fails to match germline, which may point to a read error. The chain recombines TRBV7-6 with TRBJ2-2; weak D call: TRBD2 (6 bases). The CDR3 consists of 17 residues. The germline V gene encodes CDR1 SGHVS and CDR2 FNYEAQ. The CDR3 region is CASSLGRGRLSTGELFF. The CDR3 nucleotides are TGTGCCAGCAGCTTAGGGAGGGGTCGATTAAGCACCGGGGAGCTGTTCTTT.